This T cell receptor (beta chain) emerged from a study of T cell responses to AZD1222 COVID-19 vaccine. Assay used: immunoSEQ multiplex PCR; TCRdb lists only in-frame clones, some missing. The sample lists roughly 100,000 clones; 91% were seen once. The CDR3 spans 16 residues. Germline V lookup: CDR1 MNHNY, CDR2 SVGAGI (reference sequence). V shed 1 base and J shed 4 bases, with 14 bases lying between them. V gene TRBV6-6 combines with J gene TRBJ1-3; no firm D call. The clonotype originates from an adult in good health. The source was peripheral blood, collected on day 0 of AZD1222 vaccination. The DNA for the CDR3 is TGTGCCAGCAGTTACTACGCTGACCGAAGAGGAAACACCATATATTTT. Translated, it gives CASSYYADRRGNTIYF.